This TCR beta chain appears in the sequencing data of a study of control samples from healthy donors and cancer patients. The method was immunoSEQ multiplex PCR; TCRdb's version includes in-frame clones alone and lacks a portion of them. Of 150,000 to 200,000 clones listed, approximately 91% are singletons. The CDR3 has 14 residues. Trimming cost V 6 bases and J 0 bases, with 12 bases left between them. Germline V gives CDR1 SGHRS, CDR2 YFSETQ. This chain uses TRBV5-1 with TRBJ1-1; D unresolved. The sample consisted of blood. The TCR comes from a woman aged 40 to 50 in good health. The CDR3 is CASTKEFLNTEAFF. The CDR3 DNA sequence: TGCGCCAGCACTAAAGAATTCTTGAACACTGAAGCTTTCTTT.